What follows is one T cell receptor beta chain and its context. The source of the sample is a study of CD8 T cells in Susac syndrome. Sequencing of TCR beta was performed on blood CD8+ T cells and on blood CD4+ T cells. Matched for age and sex, the controls were healthy donors. TEMRA cells were FACS-enriched, and CD8+ and CD4+ T cells were isolated negatively. Reverse transcription of about 0.5 to 1 ug RNA used random hexamers. The immunoSEQ assay covered 54 Vbeta and 13 Jbeta segments for CDR3. MiXCR, applied by TCRdb to the immunoSEQ multiplex PCR reads, yields one record per CDR3 protein. Seen here are approximately 160,000 distinct CDR3 sequences, about 91% observed once, and the top ten hold under 0.085%. The CDR3 contains 15 residues. V was pared by 6 bases and J by 7 bases, with 16 bases between. Germline values: CDR1 LGHDT, CDR2 YNNKEL (reference sequence).

The TCR originated in a human donor in good health. This rearrangement joins TRBV3-1 to TRBJ1-6; a weak D match, TRBD1 (5 bases). Sample: CD4+ T cells from PBMCs. CDR3 amino acids: CASRLKGADNSPLHF. In nucleotides, the CDR3 is TGTGCCAGCAGACTGAAAGGGGCCGACAATTCACCCCTCCACTTT.